This TCR beta chain appears in the sequencing data of a study of beta chain features in type 1 diabetes. CDR3 length equals 15 residues. V dropped 4 bases and J dropped 5; count of bases not matched to a gene: 7. Germline V CDR1 and CDR2: SGHNT, YYREEE (reference sequence). Of the isolated RNA, all was reverse transcribed, and so the sequenced material was expressed TCRB transcripts. Method: immunoSEQ multiplex PCR; TCRdb's copy keeps in-frame clones and lacks some. The repertoire holds fewer than 650,000 clones, with around a sixth as singletons. Researchers reported sorting CD4+ naive, central memory, regulatory and stem cell-like memory cells via CD45RO/CCR7/CD25/CD127/CD95/CD27.

The sequence derives from a man between 18 and 35 years old in good health. The V call is TRBV5-4, the J call TRBJ2-5, with 11 bases matching TRBD1. Sample: naive CD4+ T cells from blood. CDR3 sequence (DNA): TGTGCCAGCAGCCCCGGACAGGGGGCTGGGGAGACCCAGTACTTC. Translation gives CASSPGQGAGETQYF.